These 15 T cell receptor beta chains were sequenced from one sample in a study of control samples from healthy donors and cancer patients. Sequencing was performed with immunoSEQ multiplex PCR; in TCRdb, only in-frame clones are kept and a portion is missing. Of some 110,000 clones listed, 85% to 90% are singletons. The specimen was PBMCs. These receptor sequences come from a woman aged 50 to 65 with colorectal cancer.

As regards this clone: The germline gene is not matched at one end of the junction; a read error may be the cause. The chain recombines TRBV2 with TRBJ2-2, with D possibly TRBD2 on 7 matching bases. The CDR3 is 13 amino acids. Germline CDR1 and CDR2: SNHLY and FYNNEI. The CDR3 spells CASSEGGVGELFF. The CDR3 coding sequence is TGTGCCAGCAGCGAAGGGGGGGTCGGGGAGCTGTTTTTT.

V gene TRBV30 combines with J gene TRBJ2-1; TRBD1 is a possible D gene (6 bases). Germline loops: CDR1 GTSNPN, CDR2 SVGIG (reference sequence). The germline V and J ends were trimmed by 2 bases and 5 bases, with 19 bases remaining between them. The CDR3 is 16 residues long. This CDR3 reads CAWSFLDETGNNEQFF. DNA for the CDR3: TGTGCCTGGAGTTTTCTAGACGAGACAGGCAACAATGAGCAGTTCTTC.

A single count supports this clone. The V call is TRBV2, the J call TRBJ1-2; D perhaps matches TRBD1 (5 bases). The germline V gene encodes CDR1 SNHLY and CDR2 FYNNEI. V was trimmed by 7 bases and J by 3 bases, leaving 15 bases between them. The CDR3 covers 14 residues. CDR3 DNA: TGTGCCAGCAACAAAGGGGCCCTCTACTATGGCTACACCTTC. This codes for CASNKGALYYGYTF.

This clone came up once. This chain connects TRBV6-5 to TRBJ1-1, with TRBD1 as a possible D gene (5 bases). Trimming stripped 0 bases from V and 7 bases from J, with 9 bases between. The germline CDR1 and CDR2 sequences are MNHEY and SVGAGI. The CDR3 is 13 amino acids. The CDR3 DNA is TGTGCCAGCAGTTACTCGGGAACAGGTGAAGCTTTCTTT. It encodes CASSYSGTGEAFF.

V is TRBV6-5 and J is TRBJ1-1; weak D call: TRBD1 (5 bases). V was trimmed by 8 bases and J by 6 bases, leaving 19 bases between them. The CDR3 runs 14 residues. Per the germline V gene, CDR1 is MNHEY and CDR2 is SVGAGI. CDR3 DNA sequence: TGTGCCAGCGCCCAGGGTCGATCACTCCCTGAAGCTTTCTTT. This encodes CASAQGRSLPEAFF.

This clone was seen only a few times. The CDR3 reads CAISDDGTGRAGQFF. The CDR3 nucleotides read TGTGCCATCAGTGACGACGGGACAGGGCGCGCGGGGCAGTTCTTC. V is TRBV10-3 and J is TRBJ2-1; the match to TRBD1 covers 9 bases. The CDR3 is made up of 15 amino acids. Germline values: CDR1 ENHRY, CDR2 SYGVKD. After removal of 3 bases from V and 12 bases from J, the junction contained 12 bases not matched to a gene.

The rearrangement uses TRBV19 and TRBJ1-2; 7 nucleotides align to TRBD1. The CDR3 loop spans 14 amino acids. V dropped 6 bases and J dropped 3; count of bases not matched to a gene: 7. CDR1 and CDR2 (germline): LNHDA, SQIVND (reference sequence). This CDR3 is CASRDGDRDYGYTF. The CDR3 nucleotides are TGTGCCAGTAGAGATGGAGACAGGGACTATGGCTACACCTTC.

V usage is TRBV4-1 and J usage is TRBJ1-5, with a weak D call TRBD1 (5 bases). The V end was cut by 1 base, the J end by 2 bases, with 9 bases between. From germline, CDR1 is MGHRA and CDR2 YSYEKL. This CDR3 is built from 15 residues. CDR3 loop: CASSQGDSGNQPQHF. The CDR3 DNA reads TGCGCCAGCAGCCAAGGCGACAGTGGCAATCAGCCCCAGCATTTT.

The gene calls are TRBV14 and TRBJ1-1, with TRBD1 as a possible D gene (6 bases). The CDR3 loop spans 15 amino acids. V dropped 4 bases and J dropped 5 bases, with 17 bases sitting between them. In germline, CDR1 is SGHDN, CDR2 FVKESK. DNA for the CDR3: TGTGCCAGCAGCCGAAGCCGGACAGTTTCTACTGAAGCTTTCTTT. It is translated as CASSRSRTVSTEAFF.

CDR3 sequence (DNA): TGTGCCTGGACCACGGGTCTCGGTTCCTACGAGCAGTACTTC. It specifies CAWTTGLGSYEQYF. This chain uses TRBV30 with TRBJ2-7; D call uncertain. The CDR3 is 14 amino acids. V lost 4 bases and J lost 1, with 14 bases in between. Germline assignment: CDR1 GTSNPN and CDR2 SVGIG (reference sequence). Full variable domain (missing parts from reference TRBV30 and TRBJ2-7): SQTIHQWPATLVQPVGSPLSLECTVEGTSNPNLYWYRQAAGRGLQLLFYSVGIGQISSEVPQNLSASRPQDRQFILSSKKLLLSDSGFYLCAWTTGLGSYEQYFGPGTRLTVT.

The V gene is TRBV7-9, the J gene TRBJ1-2, with D hard to call. CDR3 size: 17 residues. The V gene's germline CDR1 is SEHNR and CDR2 FQNEAQ (reference sequence). Deletions cut 5 bases from V and 7 bases from J, with 26 bases between. CDR3 in DNA: TGTGCCAGCAGCCCCACGTGGAGCCCTGGGTGGATAGGTGGCTACACCTTC. Protein: CASSPTWSPGWIGGYTF.

This chain connects TRBV25-1 to TRBJ2-7, with D unresolved. V lost 4 bases and J 1 base, leaving 5 bases between the germline ends. CDR1 MGHDK and CDR2 SYGVNS come from the germline V gene. The CDR3 has 12 residues. The CDR3 DNA follows: TGTGCCAGCAGTGGGGATTCCTACGAGCAGTACTTC. As protein: CASSGDSYEQYF.

This clone came up once. V and J are TRBV29-1 and TRBJ2-7, with D perhaps matching TRBD1 or TRBD2 (5 bases each). V lost 7 bases, J lost 2 bases, and 24 bases lay in between. The CDR3 is 16 residues long. Germline CDR1 is SQVTM and CDR2 is ANQGSEA. CDR3 residues: CSAGRDWGTGTYEQYF. The CDR3 bases are TGCAGCGCCGGAAGGGATTGGGGGACGGGGACCTACGAGCAGTACTTC.

This chain joins TRBV11-2 and TRBJ1-4; 9 bases line up with TRBD1. CDR1 is SGHAT and CDR2 is FQNNGV in the germline V gene. V shed 1 base, J shed 7 bases, and the junction held 10 bases outside the gene matches. The CDR3 extends over 17 amino acids. CDR3 DNA: TGTGCCAGCAGCTTAGGGGGGACAGGGCGATCGATTGAAAAACTGTTTTTT. Its translation: CASSLGGTGRSIEKLFF.

The chain carries TRBV3-1 (or the pseudogene TRBV3-2) and TRBJ1-1; no clear D. CDR1 LGHDT and CDR2 YNNKEL come from the germline V gene (reference sequence). CDR3 length equals 13 residues. The ends were cut back, 7 bases at V and 5 bases at J, with 14 bases in the middle. CDR3 bases: TGTGCCAGCAATCAGGAAGGAAGGACTGAAGCTTTCTTT. Protein sequence: CASNQEGRTEAFF.